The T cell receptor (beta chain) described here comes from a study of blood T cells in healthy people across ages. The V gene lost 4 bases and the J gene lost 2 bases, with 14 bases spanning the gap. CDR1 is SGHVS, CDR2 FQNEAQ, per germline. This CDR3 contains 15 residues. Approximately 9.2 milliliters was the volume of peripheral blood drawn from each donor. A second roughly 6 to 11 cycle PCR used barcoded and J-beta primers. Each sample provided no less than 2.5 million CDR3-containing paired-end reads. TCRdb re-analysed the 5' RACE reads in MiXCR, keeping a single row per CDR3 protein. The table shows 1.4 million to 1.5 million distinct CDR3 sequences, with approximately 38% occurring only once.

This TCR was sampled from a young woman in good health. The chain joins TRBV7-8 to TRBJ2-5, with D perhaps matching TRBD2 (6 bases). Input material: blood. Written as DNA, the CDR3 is TGTGCCAGCAGCTACCGCCGGGACTTACAAGAGACCCAGTACTTC. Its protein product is CASSYRRDLQETQYF.